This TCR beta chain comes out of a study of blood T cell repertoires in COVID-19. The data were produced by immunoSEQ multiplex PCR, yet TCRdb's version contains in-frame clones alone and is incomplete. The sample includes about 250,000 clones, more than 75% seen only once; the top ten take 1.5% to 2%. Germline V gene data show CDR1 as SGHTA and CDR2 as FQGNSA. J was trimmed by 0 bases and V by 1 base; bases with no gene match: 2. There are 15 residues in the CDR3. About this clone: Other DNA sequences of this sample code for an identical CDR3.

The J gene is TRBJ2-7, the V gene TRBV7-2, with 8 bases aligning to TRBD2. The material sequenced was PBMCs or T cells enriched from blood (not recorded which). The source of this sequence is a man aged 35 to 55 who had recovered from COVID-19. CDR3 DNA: TGTGCCAGCAGCTTAGGGCTAGCGGGCTCCTACGAGCAGTACTTC. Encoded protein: CASSLGLAGSYEQYF.